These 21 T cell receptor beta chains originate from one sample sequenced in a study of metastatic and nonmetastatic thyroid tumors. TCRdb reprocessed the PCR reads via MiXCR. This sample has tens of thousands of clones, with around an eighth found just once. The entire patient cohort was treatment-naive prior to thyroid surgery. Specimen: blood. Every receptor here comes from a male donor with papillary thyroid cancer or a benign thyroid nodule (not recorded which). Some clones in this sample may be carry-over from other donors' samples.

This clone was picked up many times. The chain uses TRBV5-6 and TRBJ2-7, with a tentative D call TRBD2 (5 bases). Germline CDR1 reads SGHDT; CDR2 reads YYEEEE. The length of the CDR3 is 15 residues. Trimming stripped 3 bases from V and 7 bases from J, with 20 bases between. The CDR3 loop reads CASSSRIPRTGEQYF. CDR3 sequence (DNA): TGTGCCAGCAGCTCGAGGATACCGAGGACGGGGGAGCAGTACTTC.

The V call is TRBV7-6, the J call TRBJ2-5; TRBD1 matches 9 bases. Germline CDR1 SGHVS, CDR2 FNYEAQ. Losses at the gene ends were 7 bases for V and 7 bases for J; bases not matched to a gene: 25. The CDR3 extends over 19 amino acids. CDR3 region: CASISNRQGEGGDIWTQYF. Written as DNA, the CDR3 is TGTGCCAGCATCTCGAACCGACAGGGGGAAGGAGGTGATATTTGGACCCAGTACTTC.

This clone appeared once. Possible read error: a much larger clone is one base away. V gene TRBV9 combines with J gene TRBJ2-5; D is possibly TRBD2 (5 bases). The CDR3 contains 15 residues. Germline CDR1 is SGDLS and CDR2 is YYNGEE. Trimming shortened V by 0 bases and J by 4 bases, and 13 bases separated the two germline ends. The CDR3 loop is CASSVAASLLETQYF. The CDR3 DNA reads TGTGCCAGCAGCGTAGCTGCTAGCCTCTTAGAGACCCAGTACTTC.

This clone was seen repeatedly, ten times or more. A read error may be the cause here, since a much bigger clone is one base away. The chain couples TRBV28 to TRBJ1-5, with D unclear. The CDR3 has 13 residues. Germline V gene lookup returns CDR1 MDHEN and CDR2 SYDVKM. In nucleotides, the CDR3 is TGTGCCAGCAGTTTGAATAGCAGTCAGCCCCAGCATTTT. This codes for CASSLNSSQPQHF.

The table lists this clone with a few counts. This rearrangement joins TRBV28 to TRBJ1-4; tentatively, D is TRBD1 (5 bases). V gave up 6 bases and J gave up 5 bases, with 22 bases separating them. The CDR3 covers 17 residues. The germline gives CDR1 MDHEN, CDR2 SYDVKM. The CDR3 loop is CASRELPVGEINEKLFF. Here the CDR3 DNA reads TGTGCCAGCAGAGAACTTCCGGTGGGGGAAATAAATGAAAAACTGTTTTTT.

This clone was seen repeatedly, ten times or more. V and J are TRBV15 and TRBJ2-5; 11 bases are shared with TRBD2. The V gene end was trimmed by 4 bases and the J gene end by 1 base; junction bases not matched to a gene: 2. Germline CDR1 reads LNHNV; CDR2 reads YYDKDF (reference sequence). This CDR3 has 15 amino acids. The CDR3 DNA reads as TGTGCCACCAGCACTGGGACTAGCGGCCAAGAGACCCAGTACTTC. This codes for CATSTGTSGQETQYF. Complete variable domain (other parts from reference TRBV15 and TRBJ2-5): DAMVIQNPRYQVTQFGKPVTLSCSQTLNHNVMYWYQQKSSQAPKLLFHYYDKDFNNEADTPDNFQSRRPNTSFCFLDIRSPGLGDTAMYLCATSTGTSGQETQYFGPGTRLLVL.

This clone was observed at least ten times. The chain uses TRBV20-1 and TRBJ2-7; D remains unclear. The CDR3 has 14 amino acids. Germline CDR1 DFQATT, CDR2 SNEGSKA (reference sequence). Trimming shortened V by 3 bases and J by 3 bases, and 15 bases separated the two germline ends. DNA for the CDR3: TGCAGTGCTAGTCGGACCTCATACCGCTACGAGCAGTACTTC. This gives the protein CSASRTSYRYEQYF.

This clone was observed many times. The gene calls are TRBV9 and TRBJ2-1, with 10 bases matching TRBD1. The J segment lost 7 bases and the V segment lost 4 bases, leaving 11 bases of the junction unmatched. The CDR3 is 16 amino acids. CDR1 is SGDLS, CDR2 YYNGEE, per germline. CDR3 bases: TGTGCCAGCAGCCCTGAGGGACAGGGGCTTGGGAATGAGCAGTTCTTC. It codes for CASSPEGQGLGNEQFF. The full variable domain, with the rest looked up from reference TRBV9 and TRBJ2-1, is DSGVTQTPKHLITATGQRVTLRCSPRSGDLSVYWYQQSLDQGLQFLIQYYNGEERAKGNILERFSAQQFPDLHSELNLSSLELGDSALYFCASSPEGQGLGNEQFFGPGTRLTVL.

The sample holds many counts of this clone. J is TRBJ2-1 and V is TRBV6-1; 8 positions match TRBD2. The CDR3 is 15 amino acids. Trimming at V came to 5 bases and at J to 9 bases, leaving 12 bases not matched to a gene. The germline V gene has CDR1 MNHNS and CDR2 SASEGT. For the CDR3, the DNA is TGTGCCAGCAGTTCCCCCGGGACTAGTGGAGGTGAGCAGTTCTTC. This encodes CASSSPGTSGGEQFF.

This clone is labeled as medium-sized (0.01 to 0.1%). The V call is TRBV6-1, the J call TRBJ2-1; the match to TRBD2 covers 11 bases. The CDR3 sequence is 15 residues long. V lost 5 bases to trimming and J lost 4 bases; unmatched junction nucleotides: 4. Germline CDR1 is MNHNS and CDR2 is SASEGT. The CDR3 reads CASSSGTSGYNEQFF. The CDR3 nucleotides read TGTGCCAGCAGTTCCGGGACTAGCGGTTACAATGAGCAGTTCTTC.

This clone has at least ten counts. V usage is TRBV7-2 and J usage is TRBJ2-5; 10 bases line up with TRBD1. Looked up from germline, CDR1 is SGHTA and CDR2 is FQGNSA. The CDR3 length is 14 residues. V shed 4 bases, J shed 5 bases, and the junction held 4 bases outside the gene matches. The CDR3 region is CASSSGTGEETQYF. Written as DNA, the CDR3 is TGTGCCAGCAGCTCCGGGACAGGGGAGGAGACCCAGTACTTC.

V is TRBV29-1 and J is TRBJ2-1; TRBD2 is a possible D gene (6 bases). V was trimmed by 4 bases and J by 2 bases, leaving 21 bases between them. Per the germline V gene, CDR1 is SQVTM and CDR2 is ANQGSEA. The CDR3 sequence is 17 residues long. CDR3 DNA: TGCAGCGTTGTAAGGCGGGCTAGGGGAGGTCCCTACAATGAGCAGTTCTTC. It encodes CSVVRRARGGPYNEQFF.

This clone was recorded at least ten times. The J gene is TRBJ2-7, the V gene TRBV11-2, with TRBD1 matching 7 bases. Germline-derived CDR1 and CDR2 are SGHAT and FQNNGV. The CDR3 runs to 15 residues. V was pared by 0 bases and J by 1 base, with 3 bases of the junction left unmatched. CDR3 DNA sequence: TGTGCCAGCAGCTTAGATCGGGACAGTTCCTACGAGCAGTACTTC. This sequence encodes CASSLDRDSSYEQYF.

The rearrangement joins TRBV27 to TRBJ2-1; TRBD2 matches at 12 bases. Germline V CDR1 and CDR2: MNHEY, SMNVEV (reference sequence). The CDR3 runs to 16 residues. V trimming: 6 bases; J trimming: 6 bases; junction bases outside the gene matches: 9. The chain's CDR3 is CASSPRLAGVRNEQFF. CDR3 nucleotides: TGTGCCAGCAGCCCTCGACTAGCGGGAGTACGCAATGAGCAGTTCTTC.

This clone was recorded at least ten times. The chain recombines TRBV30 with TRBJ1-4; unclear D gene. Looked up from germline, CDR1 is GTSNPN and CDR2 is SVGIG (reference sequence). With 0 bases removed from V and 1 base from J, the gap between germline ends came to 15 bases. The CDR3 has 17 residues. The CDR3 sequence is CAWSVIRRTLTNEKLFF. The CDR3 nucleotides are TGTGCCTGGAGTGTAATAAGGCGGACGTTAACTAATGAAAAACTGTTTTTT.

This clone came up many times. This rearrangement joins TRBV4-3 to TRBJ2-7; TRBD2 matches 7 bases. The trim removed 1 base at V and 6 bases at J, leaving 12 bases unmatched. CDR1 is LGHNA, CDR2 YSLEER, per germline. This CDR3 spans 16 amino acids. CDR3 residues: CASSQVGGGELTEQYF. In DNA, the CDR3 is TGCGCCAGCAGCCAAGTCGGTGGGGGGGAATTGACCGAGCAGTACTTC.

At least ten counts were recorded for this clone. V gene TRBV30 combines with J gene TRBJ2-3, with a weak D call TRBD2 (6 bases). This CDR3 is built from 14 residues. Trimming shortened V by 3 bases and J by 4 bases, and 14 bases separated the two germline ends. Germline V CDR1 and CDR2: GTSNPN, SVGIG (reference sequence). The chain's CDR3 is CAWRAREKSDTQYF. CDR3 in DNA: TGTGCCTGGAGAGCTCGGGAGAAGTCAGATACGCAGTATTTT.

This CDR3 is CASTLLAGGRDEQFF. CDR3 coding DNA: TGTGCCAGCACCCTACTAGCGGGAGGACGGGATGAGCAGTTCTTC. The chain has TRBV6-1 and TRBJ2-1, with 12 bases aligning to TRBD2. Trimming cost V 7 bases and J 8 bases; bases outside gene matches: 9. Germline values: CDR1 MNHNS, CDR2 SASEGT. The CDR3 covers 15 residues.

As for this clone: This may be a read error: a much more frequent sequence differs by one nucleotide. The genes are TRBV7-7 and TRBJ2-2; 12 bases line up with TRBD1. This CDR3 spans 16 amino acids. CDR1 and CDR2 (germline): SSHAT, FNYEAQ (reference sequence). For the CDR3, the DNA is TGTGCTAGCAGCTTAGCGGGACAGGGGGCTGCCGGGGAGCTGCTTTTT. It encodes CASSLAGQGAAGELLF. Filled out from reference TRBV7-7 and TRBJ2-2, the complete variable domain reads GAGVSQSPRYKVTKRGQDVTLRCDPISSHATLYWYQQALGQGPEFLTYFNYEAQPDKSGLPSDRFSAERPEGSISTLTIQRTEQRDSAMYRCASSLAGQGAAGELLFGEGSRLTVL.

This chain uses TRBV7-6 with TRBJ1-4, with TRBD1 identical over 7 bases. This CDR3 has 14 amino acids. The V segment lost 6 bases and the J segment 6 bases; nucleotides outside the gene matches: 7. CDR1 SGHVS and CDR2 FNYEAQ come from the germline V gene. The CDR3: CASSRTGVHEKLFF. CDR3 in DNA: TGTGCCAGCAGTCGCACAGGGGTGCATGAAAAACTGTTTTTT.

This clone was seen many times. The CDR3 nucleotides are TGTGCCAGCAAAGGTGCCATGCGGGGAAACGATGAGCAGTTCTTC. It encodes CASKGAMRGNDEQFF. V usage is TRBV6-1 and J usage is TRBJ2-1; tentatively, D is TRBD2 (6 bases). V lost 7 bases to trimming and J lost 8 bases, with 21 bases between them. The CDR3 loop spans 15 amino acids. Per the germline V gene, CDR1 is MNHNS and CDR2 is SASEGT.